The clone carrying this T cell receptor beta chain was counted once. Antigen unknown. The V and J ends lost 1 base and 2 bases, in that order; junction bases with no gene match: 3. This CDR3 has 15 residues. Germline loops: CDR1 LGHDT, CDR2 YNNKEL (reference sequence). This specimen belongs to a study of T cell responses to AZD1222 COVID-19 vaccine. Study-wide background: Both about-4-week and about-12-week second-dose recipients were combined. General study results and limits: Mapped onto spike, vaccine-associated CD4 TCRs spanned it and were dominant at 160-218 and 743-854. There were mostly white British donors and more females than males, and clonal diversity was possibly underestimated.

Profiling relied on immunoSEQ multiplex PCR, and the TCRdb table lists in-frame clones only, not all of them. The repertoire consists of 150,000 or so clones, with just under 95% occurring once and the leading ten covering about 5%. The sequence was collected from an adult in good health. This specimen consisted of peripheral blood, obtained on day 0 of AZD1222 vaccination. The chain couples TRBV3-1 (or the pseudogene TRBV3-2) to TRBJ2-7; 9 bases match TRBD2. The DNA of the CDR3 is TGTGCCAGCAGCCAAGCGGCTAGCGGGGCCTACGAGCAGTACTTC. Translating it yields CASSQAASGAYEQYF.